The entry below describes one TCR beta chain. This sample stems from a study of cytomegalovirus exposure and HLA in healthy donors. Primers for the PCR totalled 60 Vbeta and 13 Jbeta. Only in-frame clones appear in the TCRdb table, and some are missing; sequencing was by immunoSEQ multiplex PCR. The table lists 150,000 to 200,000 clones, 60% to 80% of them singletons, with 1.4% in the top ten. The CDR3 sequence is 15 residues long. V lost 6 bases to trimming and J lost 0 bases; unmatched junction nucleotides: 4. Germline loops: CDR1 ENHRY, CDR2 SYGVKD. This TCR derives from a male donor in good health and CMV-seronegative. The specimen was PBMCs. The V and J genes are TRBV10-3 and TRBJ1-4; TRBD1 aligns across 7 bases. The CDR3 sequence: CAISQGVTTNEKLFF. DNA for the CDR3: TGTGCCATCAGCCAGGGGGTGACAACTAATGAAAAACTGTTTTTT.